This T cell receptor beta chain was observed in a study of PD-L1 blockade in urothelial cancer. Profiling relied on immunoSEQ multiplex PCR, and the TCRdb table lists in-frame clones only, not all of them. The profile shows some 750 clones, around two fifths of them singletons. The specimen comprised tumor tissue, sampled before atezolizumab (anti-PD-L1) treatment. This TCR derives from a man in his sixties or seventies with urothelial cancer.

The CDR3 sequence is CASSPLRLAGVVTDTQYF. CDR3 DNA sequence: TGTGCCAGCTCACCACTTCGGCTAGCGGGAGTTGTCACAGATACGCAGTATTTT. V and J are TRBV18 and TRBJ2-3; 10 bases match TRBD2. Looked up from germline, CDR1 is KGHSH and CDR2 is LQKENI. Unmatched junction bases numbered 9, after V lost 1 base and J lost 2 bases. The CDR3 consists of 18 residues.